A selection of T cell receptor beta chains follows, all from one sample in a study of T cell responses to AZD1222 COVID-19 vaccine. The assay was immunoSEQ multiplex PCR, and TCRdb's table has in-frame clones only and misses some. The sample has more than 95,000 clones; around nine tenths are singletons. This sample comprised peripheral blood, obtained on day 0 of AZD1222 vaccination. Receptors originate from an adult in good health. CDR3s include the opening cysteine and the closing phenylalanine or tryptophan. The D gene is left open where the match is weak. Expanded clones get a size class; other rows say once, few or many, or leave the size out.

TRBV9	TRBJ2-1	NA	NA	TGTGCCAGTGGGGTAGGACAGTCCTACAATGAGCAGTTCTTC	CASGVGQSYNEQFF
TRBV9	TRBJ2-7	medium-sized	NA	TGTGCCAGCAGCGTAGCCGGGGACATGATCTACGAGCAGTACTTC	CASSVAGDMIYEQYF
TRBV29-1	TRBJ1-4	once	TRBD1	TGCAGCGGTCAAACAGGGGTGGAAACTAATGAAAAACTGTTTTTT	CSGQTGVETNEKLFF
TRBV7-8	TRBJ1-2	NA	NA	TGTGCCAGCAGCTTAGGACACTCCGACTATGGCTACACCTTC	CASSLGHSDYGYTF
TRBV6-6	TRBJ1-1	NA	NA	TGTGCCAGCAGTTACGGGCTGACGAACACTGAAGCTTTCTTT	CASSYGLTNTEAFF
TRBV6-4	TRBJ2-2	NA	TRBD2	TGTGCCAGCAGTCCGCGGCAGGGAGGGACCGGGGAGCTGTTTTTT	CASSPRQGGTGELFF
TRBV11-3	TRBJ2-1	many	NA	TGTGCCAGCAGCTTCATTTCGGGGTCCAATGAGCAGTTCTTC	CASSFISGSNEQFF
TRBV2	TRBJ1-2	NA	NA	TGTGCCAGCGAGGCGGAAAACTATGGCTACACCTTC	CASEAENYGYTF
TRBV6-5	TRBJ2-1	NA	TRBD1	TGTGCCAGCAGTTACCTGGGACAGGGGGATGGTTATGAGCAGTTCTTC	CASSYLGQGDGYEQFF
TRBV3-1/TRBV3-2	TRBJ2-7	NA	NA	TGTGCCAGCAGTCCGGGACTCCAAGGCTACGAGCAGTACTTC	CASSPGLQGYEQYF
TRBV2	TRBJ1-5	NA	NA	TGTGCCAGCAGTGAAAGGGTTGCAATTGATCAGCCCCAGCATTTT	CASSERVAIDQPQHF
TRBV5-6	TRBJ2-1	NA	NA	TGTGCCAGCACCTCGGGGGTAGCGGCTGAGCAGTTCTTC	CASTSGVAAEQFF
TRBV12-3/TRBV12-4	TRBJ1-2	NA	TRBD1	TGTGCCAGCAGTTTGGGAGGGGGCAGTGGCTACACCTTC	CASSLGGGSGYTF
TRBV5-5	TRBJ1-2	NA	TRBD1	TGTGCCAGCAGCTTTGGACAGGGATTCTATGGCTACACCTTC	CASSFGQGFYGYTF
TRBV14	TRBJ2-1	few	NA	TGTGCCAGCAGCTCCCTGAGGGGCTTTATCAATGAGCAGTTCTTC	CASSSLRGFINEQFF
TRBV19	TRBJ2-5	NA	TRBD2	TGTGCCAACACTAGCGGGGGGTGGGAGACCCAGTACTTC	CANTSGGWETQYF
TRBV19	TRBJ2-6	once	NA	TGTGCCAGTAGTTCGGATGCTGGGGCCAACGTCCTGACTTTC	CASSSDAGANVLTF
TRBV15	TRBJ2-5	NA	NA	TGTGCCACCAGCAGAGTTAGTTTTGAGACCCAGTACTTC	CATSRVSFETQYF
TRBV5-5	TRBJ1-5	few	TRBD1	TGTGCCAGCAGCTGGGGACAGGGGCAATATCAGCCCCAGCATTTT	CASSWGQGQYQPQHF
TRBV11-2	TRBJ1-2	NA	NA	TGTGCCAGCAGCTTTCCCGGGACAAGGGGCCGCTACACCTTC	CASSFPGTRGRYTF
TRBV5-1	TRBJ2-7	NA	TRBD1	TGCGCCAGCAGCTTGGTGGGGACAGGGGTCCCCTACGAGCAGTACTTC	CASSLVGTGVPYEQYF
TRBV5-6	TRBJ1-4	NA	TRBD1	TGTGCCAGCAGCTTGGCGGGACAGGGGTACGGTGAAAAACTGTTTTTT	CASSLAGQGYGEKLFF